The TCR beta chain described here comes from a study of shared clonotypes between healthy human individuals. General observations from the study: The study sampled only blood, and tissue repertoires likely differ.

Naive CD45RA+ and memory CD45RA-negative subsets were split from CD4+ cells. On this clone itself: Antigen: not known.

Genomic DNA of each subset was evenly split across several immunoSEQ plates. Around 30,000 T cell genomes, or roughly 200 ng DNA, went into the sorted-subset replicate PCRs. Repertoires were generated with immunoSEQ multiplex PCR, while TCRdb's copy carries only in-frame clones and drops some. The top ten clones hold 0.36% of a sample with about 2.4 million clones, over 85% of them seen once. The CDR3 is made up of 15 amino acids. Trimming shortened V by 5 bases and J by 5 bases, and 18 bases separated the two germline ends. Germline assignment: CDR1 MNHEY and CDR2 SMNVEV (reference sequence). J is TRBJ1-1 and V is TRBV27, with D perhaps matching TRBD1 (6 bases). This TCR came from a man aged 18 to 30 in good health. Some clones in this sample may be carry-over from other donors' samples. Input material: naive CD4+ T cells from PBMCs. Subset denoted: CD45RA+ positively selected. The CDR3 loop reads CASSLRGPSGTEAFF. The CDR3 bases are TGTGCCAGCAGTCTCAGGGGTCCCTCTGGAACTGAAGCTTTCTTT.